Given below is one TCR beta chain in context. Profiled with immunoSEQ multiplex PCR; TCRdb holds only in-frame clones, not every one. Of under 100,000 clones in the sample, roughly 89% were seen once. The length of the CDR3 is 14 residues. V was clipped by 3 bases and J by 7 bases, with 13 bases between them. CDR1 GTSNPN and CDR2 SVGIG come from the germline V gene (reference sequence). This sample was taken from a study of identifying expanded T cells in peripheral blood. The sequence came from a person aged 18 to 70 in good health. This chain uses TRBV30 with TRBJ1-6, with a weak D call TRBD1 (5 bases). Sample: blood. The CDR3 spells CAWSLRGGNSPLHF. The CDR3 DNA sequence: TGTGCCTGGAGCCTGAGGGGAGGCAATTCACCCCTCCACTTT.